This record concerns one TCR beta chain sequence. This receptor's antigen is unknown. Nothing much larger sits one base from this clone, and base qualities are not available. Libraries were made using the immunoSEQ multiplex PCR assay. A mixture of 60 forward primers for TCR Vbeta segments and 13 reverse primers for TCR Jbeta segments was used in the multiplex PCR. A multiplex PCR assay on genomic DNA amplified the CDR3 region of rearranged TCR beta genes. The amplified TCR beta libraries were sequenced on the Illumina HiSeq System as 87-base-pair reads. Processing in the source paper ran as follows. A later analysis counted 75 million to 100 million unique TCR beta chains across the 670 or so repertoires, and around 12 million of these chains were shared by at least two donors. Raw reads were error-corrected and collapsed into unique sequences with a nearest-neighbor algorithm that merged closely related sequences to remove PCR and sequencing errors. CDR3 sequences were aligned to IMGT reference sequences to assign V, D and J gene segments. For a sequence to be retained, at least a six-nucleotide match to both a V gene segment and a J gene segment was required. Rearrangements were called productive when the CDR3 lacked stop codons and stayed in frame with V and J; all others were non-productive. CDR3 was defined according to IMGT convention as the region running from the second conserved V-encoded cysteine to the conserved J-encoded phenylalanine. The earlier analysis of 587 of the donors excluded any sequence lacking an unambiguous match to a single V gene segment. In an earlier analysis of 587 of the donors, a V segment was called functional when productive rearrangements were above 56.7%, and segregating when the standard deviation between donors exceeded 5%. A statistical classification framework was developed to diagnose cytomegalovirus status using the catalog of TCR beta chain sequences. A later analysis assigned V and J genes by comparing TCR nucleotide sequences with IMGT/GENE-DB human TR gene sequences. Using the TCRdist pipeline, a later analysis assigned CDR3 sequences along with most-parsimonious VDJ recombination scenarios. In a later analysis, every TCR beta chain was defined by the combination of its CDR3 amino acid sequence and its V-gene family, and reads without a unique V-gene family were dropped. A later analysis removed several hundred highly shared, low-generation-probability nucleotide sequences to deal with suspected cross-contamination and a sequencing artifact. For each public chain, a later analysis derived a clonal expansion index from normalized ranks of inferred template counts within each repertoire. A later analysis computed generation probabilities with a VDJ recombination model fitted to out-of-frame rearrangements, and checked the results against IGoR. In a later analysis, hypergeometric tests were used to score TCR-TCR, TCR-HLA and TCR-CMV co-occurrence, with a repertoire-size bias correction applied to TCR pairs. A later analysis estimated false discovery rates by permuting HLA or CMV assignments 20 times. In a later analysis, co-occurring TCRs were grouped using DBSCAN, and TCRdist sequence similarity was added for clustering within HLA-allele-positive subsets. For co-occurrence clustering, repertoires with fewer than 30,000 or more than 120,000 public chains were excluded, along with five repertoires with anomalous nucleotide sharing. This is the immuneACCESS table as TCRdb keeps it, with only in-frame sequences that have V and J called. A part of the clones is gone; compared with another copy, unresolved V genes explain less than half, and the rest is unexplained. V, J and clone size are taken as reported in that table, and D and trimming were inferred from the DNA itself. In this sample the table shows roughly 110,000 clones, 75% of which occur a single time. More than 2% of the sample comes from the top ten.

The data were obtained in a study of cytomegalovirus exposure and HLA in healthy donors (dated by TCRdb to the late 2010s). About the investigation overall: An earlier analysis of 587 of the donors reported approximately 260 Gb of sequence data and 100 million to 120 million unique TCR beta sequences obtained from some 200 million T cells. Alongside the repertoire data, information on donor age, sex, ethnicity and CMV serostatus was compiled. An early release covering some 640 HLA-typed donors comprised roughly 300 gigabases of sequencing data and approximately 80 million unique TCR sequences. In a later genetic analysis, genome-wide SNP genotypes for about 60% of the 666 donors were used, and that subset was treated as a discovery cohort. Because of strong linkage in the cohort, five DR-DQ haplotypes were treated as single units for association and clustering. In a later analysis, previously published TCR beta repertoires from 600 to 850 donors were re-analyzed and high-resolution HLA genotyping was added so that TCR occurrence patterns could be studied. Among about 410 genotyped donors of the cohort, an average of about 240,000 unique TCR beta nucleotide sequences was sequenced per donor, of which about 20% were non-productive. The aim of the study was to test whether cataloging public T cell receptors could identify signatures of past pathogen exposure. To predict cytomegalovirus infection status, the study brought together high-throughput TCR immunosequencing, statistical association of individual TCRs with disease status, and machine learning. Typing coverage varied by locus: 629-630 donors for A, B, C, DRB1 and DQB1; about 520 for DQA1; around 570 for DPA1; approximately 470 for DPB1. The study used immunosequencing to profile the T cell repertoires of approximately 650 subjects and linked those repertoires to cytomegalovirus serostatus. Besides the first cohort of 500 to 700 subjects, a separate validation cohort made up of 120 different subjects was used. All discovery cohort repertoires had been generated on a single sequencing platform. Both class I and class II loci were covered by HLA typing, at four-digit resolution. To decide whether each TCR beta V gene segment behaved as functional or pseudogenic, an earlier analysis of some 580 of the donors relied on high-throughput TCR beta sequencing. The later analysis used no new phenotypic data to find candidate immune exposures, relying instead on TCR beta sequences and their occurrence across donors. The genetic ancestry cluster associated with self-reported Caucasian donors included 80% to 90% of the approximately 410 genotyped donors. What the work shows at the level of the full study, not this receptor alone: A further reported finding was that TCR beta sequences accurately predicted the HLA-A and HLA-B alleles for most subjects in the first cohort. V-gene and J-gene trimming of TCR beta chains was associated with a missense DCLRE1C variant in a later genetic analysis, and the association was replicated in an independent cohort. Because counts were too low, more than 15 rarely observed V segments, including chromosome 9 orphons, were excluded from the earlier analysis of 500 to 700 of the donors. A later genetic analysis reported fewer N-insertions in productive TCRs among donors in an Asian-associated ancestry cluster than the approximately 670-donor mean. In a later analysis, some 18,000 TCR beta sequences were associated with specific HLA alleles at a false discovery rate of 0.05. According to a later analysis, parvovirus B19, influenza, CMV and Epstein-Barr virus appeared linked to several top co-occurrence clusters. CMV serostatus was the only immune exposure information available for the cohort. Roughly uniform sequencing depth across donors was assumed in presence/absence analyses, although this assumption may not hold. In vitro tests confirmed that three of the cytomegalovirus-associated TCR beta chains recognize cytomegalovirus antigens. Linkage disequilibrium might explain the correlated functional status among segregating V segments, but an unknown experimental factor could not be excluded. In an earlier analysis of 587 of the donors, most TCR beta V segments were observed in productive rearrangements about 90% or about 30% of the time, broadly matching IMGT annotations. The study gave a list of some 150 TCR beta chains associated with cytomegalovirus. Because some donors lacked HLA typing at each locus, the association tests relied only on the typed subset. Most CMV-associated TCR beta chains appeared to be HLA-restricted in a later analysis, and the HLA associations seemed to be driven largely by CMV exposure. Strong co-occurrence of HLA alleles, especially DR and DQ, made assigning TCR associations to individual alleles difficult. A cluster of highly shared sequence variants was judged likely to be a technical artifact of the sequencing pipeline. The classifier was reported to diagnose cytomegalovirus status with high specificity and sensitivity in both the original and validation cohorts. A later analysis found that HLA-associated TCR beta chains were more clonally expanded and had lower generation probabilities than equally common non-associated chains. This cohort had only TCR beta chains sequenced, and the lack of alpha or paired-chain data limited which features could be detected. In a later analysis, TCR association rates were found to vary across HLA loci, with the most associated TCRs seen for DRB1 alleles and the fewest for HLA-C alleles. According to the authors, the approach could potentially be generalized to other disease states and immunological phenotypes. Across donors, most TCR sequences were observed very rarely, whereas some public TCRs were present in many individuals.

The cohort was made up of 500 to 800 healthy bone marrow donors. Cohort members were all nominally healthy when sampled, although unrecorded immune exposures were likely present. The donor was CMV seronegative and belonged to the group of approximately 320 seronegative cohort members. A peripheral blood sample was provided by each donor, and peripheral blood mononuclear cells were used for TCR beta sequencing. Genomic DNA extraction from the blood cell samples was performed with the Qiagen DNeasy Blood Extraction Kit. Sequencing input: PBMCs. This receptor was taken from a man in his forties or fifties in good health and CMV-seronegative.

The DNA sequence reads TGTGCCAGCAGTTTTCTTGGGACAGGGGATCAGCCCCAGCATTTT. It codes for CASSFLGTGDQPQHF. The sequence joins TRBV2 to TRBJ1-5; 10 bases in between match TRBD1. At the junction V is shortened by 5 bases and J by 5 bases; bases outside the gene matches: 6. CDR1 SNHLY and CDR2 FYNNEI were looked up in the germline V gene. Reading from cysteine to phenylalanine, the CDR3 counts 15 amino acids. Here the CDR3 DNA is all that survives: 45 bases in frame from base 1.